The 18 T cell receptor beta chains reported below all come from one sample, sequenced in a study of control samples from healthy donors and cancer patients (dated by TCRdb to about 2020). Libraries were constructed by the immunoSEQ multiplex PCR assay. The table comes from immuneACCESS by way of TCRdb, which keeps in-frame sequences with V and J called. Part of the clones is missing from these tables; in studies checked, under half for an unresolved V gene and the rest for unknown reasons. The sample records roughly 220,000 clones, about 94% of which are singletons. The ten largest account for 1.5% of the sample. Sequencing used blood. The origin of the receptors is a man aged 50 to 59 in good health.

The chain is built from TRBV5-8 and TRBJ1-5; D is unresolved. From germline, CDR1 is SGHTS and CDR2 YDEGEE. The CDR3 contains 18 residues. V shed 0 bases and J shed 0 bases, with 16 bases lying between them. CDR3 sequence: CASSLEVYSFNSNQPQHF. The CDR3 coding sequence is TGTGCCAGCAGCTTGGAGGTCTACAGTTTCAATAGCAATCAGCCCCAGCATTTT.

The chain is built from TRBV6-4 and TRBJ2-5; 9 positions match TRBD2. This CDR3 region has 16 residues. The junction had 10 bases not matched to a gene; V was cut back by 3 bases and J by 5 bases. Germline CDR1 is MRHNA and CDR2 is SNTAGT. Written as DNA, the CDR3 is TGTGCCAGCAGTGAAGTATGGAGCGGGGGGTTGGAGACCCAGTACTTC. Protein sequence: CASSEVWSGGLETQYF.

This chain connects TRBV2 to TRBJ2-1; TRBD1 is a possible D gene (5 bases). The CDR3 is made up of 12 amino acids. In germline, CDR1 is SNHLY, CDR2 FYNNEI. The V and J ends lost 5 bases and 5 bases respectively, with 7 bases between them. The CDR3 region has the DNA TGTGCCAGCAGTCTAGGGGACAATGAGCAGTTCTTC. Translating it yields CASSLGDNEQFF.

This chain links TRBV5-8 with TRBJ1-1, with D maybe TRBD1 (6 bases). CDR1 and CDR2 (germline): SGHTS, YDEGEE. The CDR3 consists of 12 residues. V was clipped by 1 base and J by 5 bases, with 6 bases between them. The CDR3 sequence: CASSLTGTEAFF. The CDR3 DNA reads as TGTGCCAGCAGCTTGACAGGGACTGAAGCTTTCTTT.

V gene TRBV3-1 (or the pseudogene TRBV3-2) combines with J gene TRBJ2-3; perhaps TRBD1 as D (6 bases). Trimming shortened V by 2 bases and J by 3 bases, and 18 bases separated the two germline ends. The CDR3 is made up of 17 amino acids. Germline loops: CDR1 LGHDT, CDR2 YNNKEL (reference sequence). The CDR3 DNA is TGTGCCAGCAGCCAATCCCTCCCAGGCAGGGGTACAGATACGCAGTATTTT. Translated: CASSQSLPGRGTDTQYF.

The chain couples TRBV7-9 to TRBJ1-1; 10 bases are a match to TRBD1. Per germline, CDR1 SEHNR and CDR2 FQNEAQ (reference sequence). V lost 1 base, J lost 10 bases, and 12 bases stayed unmatched. The CDR3 extends over 16 amino acids. This CDR3 is CASSLELDRGQSLAFF. The CDR3 nucleotides read TGTGCCAGCAGCTTAGAGCTCGACAGGGGGCAATCACTAGCTTTCTTT.

The chain uses TRBV7-8 and TRBJ1-5; TRBD1 might be the D (6 bases). V was clipped by 1 base and J by 0 bases, with 19 bases between them. The CDR3 is made up of 19 amino acids. Germline V gene data show CDR1 as SGHVS and CDR2 as FQNEAQ. The CDR3 region is CASSLDAGARPDSNQPQHF. CDR3 nucleotide sequence: TGTGCCAGCAGCTTAGACGCAGGGGCACGGCCGGATAGCAATCAGCCCCAGCATTTT.

This rearrangement joins TRBV11-2 to TRBJ1-1, with no clear D. The CDR3 totals 15 residues. CDR1 and CDR2 (germline): SGHAT, FQNNGV. Trimming removed 7 bases at V and 5 bases at J, with 20 bases between. For the CDR3, the DNA is TGTGCCAGCACCACTGCCCCTGGCAGACGGACTGAAGCTTTCTTT. Its protein product is CASTTAPGRRTEAFF.

The rearrangement joins TRBV28 to TRBJ1-4, with a tentative D call TRBD1 (6 bases). Trimming removed 6 bases at V and 3 bases at J, with 14 bases between. This CDR3 has 15 amino acids. Germline CDR1 is MDHEN and CDR2 is SYDVKM. CDR3 sequence reads: CASSGRGRANEKLFF. DNA of the CDR3: TGTGCCAGCAGCGGTAGGGGGAGGGCTAATGAAAAACTGTTTTTT.

This chain connects TRBV28 to TRBJ2-1, with TRBD1 identical over 8 bases. The germline V gene encodes CDR1 MDHEN and CDR2 SYDVKM. This CDR3 spans 17 amino acids. V was pared by 6 bases and J by 4 bases, with 14 bases of the junction left unmatched. The DNA for the CDR3 is TGTGCCAGCAGCTTGCTCCAAAAACAGGGGGTTTACAATGAGCAGTTCTTC. Protein sequence: CASSLLQKQGVYNEQFF.

J is TRBJ1-5 and V is TRBV6-2 or TRBV6-3; 7 bases align to TRBD1. V lost 6 bases to trimming and J lost 1 base; unmatched junction nucleotides: 6. The length of the CDR3 is 15 residues. Germline-derived CDR1 and CDR2 are MNHEY and SVGEGT. CDR3 nucleotides: TGTGCCAGCAGCCCGACAGGGAGAAGCAATCAGCCCCAGCATTTT. The encoded protein is CASSPTGRSNQPQHF.

The genes are TRBV4-2 and TRBJ2-3; 16 nucleotides line up with TRBD2. This CDR3 region has 18 residues. The J segment lost 1 base and the V segment lost 4 bases, leaving 5 bases of the junction unmatched. From germline, CDR1 is LGHNA and CDR2 YNFKEQ. The CDR3 here is CASSPGTSGGAGTDTQYF. The CDR3, as DNA: TGTGCCAGCAGCCCAGGGACTAGCGGGGGGGCGGGCACAGATACGCAGTATTTT.

The gene calls are TRBV5-4 and TRBJ2-2, with 9 bases lining up with TRBD1. The CDR3 loop spans 16 amino acids. From germline, CDR1 is SGHNT and CDR2 YYREEE (reference sequence). The V and J ends lost 5 bases and 2 bases, in that order; junction bases with no gene match: 7. The DNA of the CDR3 is TGTGCCAGCAGTCGTCCGGGACAGGGAAACACCGGGGAGCTGTTTTTT. It translates to CASSRPGQGNTGELFF.

The chain has TRBV10-2 and TRBJ2-3, with 8 bases aligning to TRBD1. Trimming removed 6 bases from V and 10 bases from J; junction bases left unmatched: 9. The V gene's germline CDR1 is WSHSY and CDR2 SAAADI. The CDR3 consists of 13 residues. For the CDR3, the DNA is TGCGCCAGCAGGAGTACAGGGGGTCTTGCGCAGTATTTT. It yields the protein CASRSTGGLAQYF.

CDR3 sequence: CASSLGLGQYF. The CDR3 nucleotides are TGTGCCAGCAGCTTGGGGCTAGGGCAGTACTTC. This chain connects TRBV5-6 to TRBJ2-5; no reliable D call. Trimming stripped 0 bases from V and 11 bases from J, with 8 bases between. Germline V gene sequence: CDR1 SGHDT, CDR2 YYEEEE. There are 11 residues in the CDR3.

The V call is TRBV24-1, the J call TRBJ2-5; D may match TRBD1 or TRBD2 (5 bases each). This CDR3 has 15 amino acids. CDR1 and CDR2 (germline): KGHDR, SFDVKD. The V and J ends lost 5 bases and 5 bases respectively, with 17 bases between them. The CDR3 bases are TGTGCCACCAGTGCAATAGGTGCAGGGACGGAGACCCAGTACTTC. It encodes CATSAIGAGTETQYF.

The V gene is TRBV6-5, the J gene TRBJ2-4; D assignment may be TRBD1 or TRBD2 (6 bases each). This CDR3 region has 14 residues. CDR1 and CDR2 from the germline V gene are MNHEY and SVGAGI. V lost 7 bases, J lost 0 bases, and 10 bases lay in between. The CDR3 bases are TGTGCCAGCAAAGGGGGGCTAGCCAAAAACATTCAGTACTTC. The encoded protein is CASKGGLAKNIQYF.

The chain is built from TRBV5-1 and TRBJ1-1; 9 nucleotides align to TRBD1. V lost 6 bases, J lost 5 bases, and 8 bases stayed unmatched. Germline CDR1 SGHRS, CDR2 YFSETQ. This CDR3 has 14 amino acids. CDR3: CASIQTGGGTEAFF. The CDR3 nucleotides read TGCGCCAGCATCCAAACAGGGGGCGGAACTGAAGCTTTCTTT. Looking up the rest from reference TRBV5-1 and TRBJ1-1 gives the full variable domain: KAGVTQTPRYLIKTRGQQVTLSCSPISGHRSVSWYQQTPGQGLQFLFEYFSETQRNKGNFPGRFSGRQFSNSRSEMNVSTLELGDSALYLCASIQTGGGTEAFFGQGTRLTVV.